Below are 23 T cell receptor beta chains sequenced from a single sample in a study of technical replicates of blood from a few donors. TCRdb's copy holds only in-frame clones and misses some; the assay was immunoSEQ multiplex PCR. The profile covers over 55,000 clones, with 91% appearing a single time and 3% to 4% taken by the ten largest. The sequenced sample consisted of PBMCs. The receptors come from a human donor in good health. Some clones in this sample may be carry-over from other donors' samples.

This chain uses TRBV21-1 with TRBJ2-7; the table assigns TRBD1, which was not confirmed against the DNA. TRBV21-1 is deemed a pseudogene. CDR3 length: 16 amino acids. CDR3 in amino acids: CASRKPGPRTSYEQYF. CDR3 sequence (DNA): TGTGCCAGCAGGAAACCTGGGCCCAGAACGAGTTACGAGCAGTACTTC.

The chain's CDR3 is CASSPQTGRAEAFF. CDR3 in DNA: TGTGCCAGCAGCCCTCAGACAGGGCGGGCTGAAGCTTTCTTT. This chain links TRBV11-2 with TRBJ1-1; 7 bases agree with TRBD1. Germline CDR1 and CDR2: SGHAT and FQNNGV. The CDR3 extends over 14 amino acids. The junction had 9 bases not matched to a gene; V was cut back by 5 bases and J by 6 bases.

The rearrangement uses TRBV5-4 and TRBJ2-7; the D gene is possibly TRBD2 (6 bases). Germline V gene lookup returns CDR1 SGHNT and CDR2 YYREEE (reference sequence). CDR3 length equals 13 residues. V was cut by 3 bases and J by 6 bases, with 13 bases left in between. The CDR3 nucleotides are TGTGCCAGCAGCTCCCCTCGGAGGGGCGAGCAGTACTTC. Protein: CASSSPRRGEQYF.

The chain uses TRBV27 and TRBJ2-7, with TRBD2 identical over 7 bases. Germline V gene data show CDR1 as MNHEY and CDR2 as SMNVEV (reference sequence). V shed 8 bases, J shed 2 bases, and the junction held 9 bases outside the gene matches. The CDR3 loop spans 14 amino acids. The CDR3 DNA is TGTGCCAGCTCCAAGACTAGCCTGACCTACGAGCAGTACTTC. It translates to CASSKTSLTYEQYF.

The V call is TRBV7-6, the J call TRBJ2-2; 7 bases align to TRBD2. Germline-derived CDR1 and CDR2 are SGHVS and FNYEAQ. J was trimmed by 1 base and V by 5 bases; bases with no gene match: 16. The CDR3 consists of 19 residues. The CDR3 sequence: CASSPRGRRGGRNTGELFF. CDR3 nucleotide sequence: TGTGCCAGCAGCCCGAGGGGACGGCGGGGCGGGAGGAACACCGGGGAGCTGTTTTTT.

The CDR3 loop reads CASSSQGIGEQYF. The CDR3, as DNA: TGTGCCAGCAGTTCTCAGGGAATCGGCGAGCAGTACTTC. V usage is TRBV27 and J usage is TRBJ2-7, with a tentative D call TRBD1 (5 bases). Germline CDR1 is MNHEY and CDR2 is SMNVEV (reference sequence). The CDR3 has 13 residues. The ends were cut back, 4 bases at V and 6 bases at J, with 13 bases in the middle.

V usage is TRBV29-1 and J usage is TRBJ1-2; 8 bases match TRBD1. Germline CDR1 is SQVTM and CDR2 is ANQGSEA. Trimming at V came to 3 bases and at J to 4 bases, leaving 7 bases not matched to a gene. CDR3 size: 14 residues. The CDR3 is CSVEHAGQGYGYTF. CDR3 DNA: TGCAGCGTTGAGCACGCCGGACAGGGCTATGGCTACACCTTC.

The CDR3 here is CASSLRAVTSTDTQYF. In DNA form, the CDR3 reads TGTGCCAGCAGCTTACGAGCTGTAACTAGCACAGATACGCAGTATTTT. The chain couples TRBV7-9 to TRBJ2-3, with D unresolved. This CDR3 is built from 16 residues. V was pared by 2 bases and J by 0 bases, with 12 bases between. Germline V gene lookup returns CDR1 SEHNR and CDR2 FQNEAQ (reference sequence).

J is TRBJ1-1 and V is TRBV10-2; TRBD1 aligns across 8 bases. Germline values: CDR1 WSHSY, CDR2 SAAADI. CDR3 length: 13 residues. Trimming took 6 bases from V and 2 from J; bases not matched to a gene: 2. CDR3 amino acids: CASSGQGNTEAFF. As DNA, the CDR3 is TGCGCCAGCAGCGGACAGGGTAACACTGAAGCTTTCTTT.

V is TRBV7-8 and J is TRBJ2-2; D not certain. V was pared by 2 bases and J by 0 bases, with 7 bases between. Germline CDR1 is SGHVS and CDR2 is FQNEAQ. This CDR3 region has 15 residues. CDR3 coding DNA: TGTGCCAGCAGCTTAAAGCGCACGAACACCGGGGAGCTGTTTTTT. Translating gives CASSLKRTNTGELFF.

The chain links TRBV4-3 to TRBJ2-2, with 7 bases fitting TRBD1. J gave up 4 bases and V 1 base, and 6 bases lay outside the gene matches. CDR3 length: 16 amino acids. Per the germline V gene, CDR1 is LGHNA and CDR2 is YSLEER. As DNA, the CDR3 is TGCGCCAGCAGCCAAGCCCCAGGGGGTGGCACCGGGGAGCTGTTTTTT. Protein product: CASSQAPGGGTGELFF.

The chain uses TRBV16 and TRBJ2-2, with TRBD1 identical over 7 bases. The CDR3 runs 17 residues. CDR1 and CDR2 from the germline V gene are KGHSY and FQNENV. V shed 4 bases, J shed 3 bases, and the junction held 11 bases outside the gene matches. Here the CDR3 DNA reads TGTGCCAGCAGCCCAAGGTTGAGGGGGCGTCACACCGGGGAGCTGTTTTTT. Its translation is CASSPRLRGRHTGELFF. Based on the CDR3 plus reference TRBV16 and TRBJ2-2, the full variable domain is GEEVAQTPKHLVRGEGQKAKLYCAPIKGHSYVFWYQQVLKNEFKFLISFQNENVFDETGMPKERFSAKCLPNSPCSLEIQATKLEDSAVYFCASSPRLRGRHTGELFFGEGSRLTVL.

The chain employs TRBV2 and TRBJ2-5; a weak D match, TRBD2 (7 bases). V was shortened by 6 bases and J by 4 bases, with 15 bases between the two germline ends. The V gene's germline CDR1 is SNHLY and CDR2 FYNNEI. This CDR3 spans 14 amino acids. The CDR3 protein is CASRPRGGGETQYF. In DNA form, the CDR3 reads TGTGCCAGCAGGCCGCGAGGGGGGGGAGAGACCCAGTACTTC.

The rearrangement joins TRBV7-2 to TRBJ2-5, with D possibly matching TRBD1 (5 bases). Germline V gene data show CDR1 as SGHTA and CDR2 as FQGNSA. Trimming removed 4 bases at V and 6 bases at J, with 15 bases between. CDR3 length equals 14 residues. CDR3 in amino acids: CASSSPGAGKTQYF. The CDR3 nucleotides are TGTGCCAGCAGCTCCCCTGGGGCAGGGAAGACCCAGTACTTC. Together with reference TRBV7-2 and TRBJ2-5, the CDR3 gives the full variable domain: GAGVSQSPSNKVTEKGKDVELRCDPISGHTALYWYRQSLGQGLEFLIYFQGNSAPDKSGLPSDRFSAERTGGSVSTLTIQRTQQEDSAVYLCASSSPGAGKTQYFGPGTRLLVL.

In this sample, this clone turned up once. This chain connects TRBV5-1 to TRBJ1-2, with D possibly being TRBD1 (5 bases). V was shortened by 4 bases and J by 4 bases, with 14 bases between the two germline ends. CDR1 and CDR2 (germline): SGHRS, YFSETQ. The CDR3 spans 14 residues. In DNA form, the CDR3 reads TGCGCCAGCAGCCCCGGTGGGGGGGTCTATGGCTACACCTTC. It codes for CASSPGGGVYGYTF.

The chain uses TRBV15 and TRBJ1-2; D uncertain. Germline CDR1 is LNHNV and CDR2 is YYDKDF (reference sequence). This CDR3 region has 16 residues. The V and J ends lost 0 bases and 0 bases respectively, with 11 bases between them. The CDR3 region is CATSRDLMLANYGYTF. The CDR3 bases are TGTGCCACCAGCAGAGATCTGATGTTAGCTAACTATGGCTACACCTTC.

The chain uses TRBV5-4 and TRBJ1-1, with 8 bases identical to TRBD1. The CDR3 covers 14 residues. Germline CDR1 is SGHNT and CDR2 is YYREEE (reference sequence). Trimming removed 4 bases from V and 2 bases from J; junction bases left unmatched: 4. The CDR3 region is CASSIQGANTEAFF. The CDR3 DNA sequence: TGTGCCAGCAGCATCCAGGGGGCCAACACTGAAGCTTTCTTT.

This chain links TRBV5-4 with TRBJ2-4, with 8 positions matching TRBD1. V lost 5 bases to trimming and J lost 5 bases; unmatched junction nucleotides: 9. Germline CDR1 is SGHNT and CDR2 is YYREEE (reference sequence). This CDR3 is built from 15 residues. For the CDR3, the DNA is TGTGCCAGCAGTACCGGGACAGGTATCCAAAACATTCAGTACTTC. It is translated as CASSTGTGIQNIQYF.

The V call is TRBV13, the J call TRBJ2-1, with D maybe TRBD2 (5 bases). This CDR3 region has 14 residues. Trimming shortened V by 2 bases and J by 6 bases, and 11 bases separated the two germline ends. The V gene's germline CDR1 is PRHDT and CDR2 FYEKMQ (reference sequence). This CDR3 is CASSLRVLANEQFF. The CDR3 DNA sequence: TGTGCCAGCAGCTTACGAGTGCTAGCCAATGAGCAGTTCTTC.

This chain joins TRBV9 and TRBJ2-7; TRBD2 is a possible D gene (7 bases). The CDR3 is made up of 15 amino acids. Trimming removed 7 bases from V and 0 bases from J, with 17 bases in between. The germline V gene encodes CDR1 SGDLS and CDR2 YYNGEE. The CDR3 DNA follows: TGTGCCAGCTCACAAGGGGGGGGGAGCTCCTACGAGCAGTACTTC. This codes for CASSQGGGSSYEQYF.

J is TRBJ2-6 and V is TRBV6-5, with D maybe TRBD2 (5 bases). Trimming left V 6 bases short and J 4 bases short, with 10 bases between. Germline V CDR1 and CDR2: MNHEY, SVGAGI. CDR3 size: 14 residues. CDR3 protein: CASRRVVGANVLTF. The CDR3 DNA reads TGTGCCAGCAGGCGGGTTGTAGGGGCCAACGTCCTGACTTTC.

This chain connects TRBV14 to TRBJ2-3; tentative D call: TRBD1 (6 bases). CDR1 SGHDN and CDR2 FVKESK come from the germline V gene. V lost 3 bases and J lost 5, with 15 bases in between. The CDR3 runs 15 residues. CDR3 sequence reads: CASSQLGGGVDTQYF. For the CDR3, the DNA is TGTGCCAGCAGCCAGCTGGGTGGGGGCGTAGATACGCAGTATTTT.

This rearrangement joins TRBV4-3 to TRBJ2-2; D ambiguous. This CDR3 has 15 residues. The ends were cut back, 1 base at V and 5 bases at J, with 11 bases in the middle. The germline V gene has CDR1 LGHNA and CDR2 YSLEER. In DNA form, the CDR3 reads TGCGCCAGCAGCCAAGCCATCGCTACTACCGGGGAGCTGTTTTTT. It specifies CASSQAIATTGELFF.